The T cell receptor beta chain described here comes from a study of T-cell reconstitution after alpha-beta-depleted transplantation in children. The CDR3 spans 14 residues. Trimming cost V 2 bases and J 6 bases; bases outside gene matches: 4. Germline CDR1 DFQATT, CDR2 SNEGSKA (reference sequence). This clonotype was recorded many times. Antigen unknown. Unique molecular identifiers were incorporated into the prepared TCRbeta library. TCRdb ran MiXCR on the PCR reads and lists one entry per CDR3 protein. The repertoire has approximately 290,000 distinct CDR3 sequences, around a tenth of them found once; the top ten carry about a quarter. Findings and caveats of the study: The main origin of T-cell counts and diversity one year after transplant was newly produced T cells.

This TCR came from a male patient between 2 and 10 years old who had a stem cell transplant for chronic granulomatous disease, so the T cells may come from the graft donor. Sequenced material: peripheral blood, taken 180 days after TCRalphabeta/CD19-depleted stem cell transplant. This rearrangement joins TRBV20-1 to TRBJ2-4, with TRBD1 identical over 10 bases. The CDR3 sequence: CSARPRDRGNIQYF. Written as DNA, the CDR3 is TGCAGTGCTAGACCAAGGGACAGGGGAAACATTCAGTACTTC.